The 18 T cell receptor beta chains below all came from one sample that was sequenced in a study of blood T cell repertoires in COVID-19. Clones were sequenced by immunoSEQ multiplex PCR, and TCRdb holds only the in-frame ones, with some missing. The profile shows a few hundred thousand clones, around 84% of them singletons. The sequencing sample was made of PBMCs or T cells enriched from blood (not recorded which). The receptors stem from a woman aged 18 to 35 who had recovered from COVID-19.

There are a few counts of this clone. The chain employs TRBV27 and TRBJ2-2; D possibly corresponds to TRBD2 (5 bases). Looked up from germline, CDR1 is MNHEY and CDR2 is SMNVEV (reference sequence). The CDR3 is 12 residues long. Trimming cost V 8 bases and J 6 bases, with 10 bases left between them. CDR3 amino acids: CASSEAAGELFF. In DNA, the CDR3 is TGTGCCAGCTCGGAGGCCGCCGGGGAGCTGTTTTTT.

This clone was counted once. The CDR3 protein is CASSLWAGVGANVLTF. The CDR3 DNA sequence: TGTGCCAGCAGCTTATGGGCAGGGGTTGGGGCCAACGTCCTGACTTTC. The chain employs TRBV7-8 and TRBJ2-6, with D possibly TRBD1 on 6 matching bases. CDR1 SGHVS and CDR2 FQNEAQ come from the germline V gene. This CDR3 has 16 amino acids. V dropped 2 bases and J dropped 3 bases, with 11 bases sitting between them.

The rearrangement uses TRBV13 and TRBJ1-1; TRBD1 matches 8 bases. V shed 3 bases and J 4 bases; nucleotides not matched to a gene: 4. The CDR3 is 14 amino acids. Germline values: CDR1 PRHDT, CDR2 FYEKMQ (reference sequence). Written as DNA, the CDR3 is TGTGCCAGCAGCTTGACAGGGGTCGGCACTGAAGCTTTCTTT. This encodes CASSLTGVGTEAFF.

The rearrangement links TRBV7-9 to TRBJ2-1; possible D gene TRBD1, 6 bases. The CDR3 runs to 17 residues. The V gene's germline CDR1 is SEHNR and CDR2 FQNEAQ (reference sequence). The V end lost 6 bases, the J end lost 3 bases, and 21 bases lay between the germline ends. CDR3 region: CASSKLIQGRSYNEQFF. CDR3 sequence (DNA): TGTGCCAGCAGTAAACTTATACAGGGCAGAAGCTACAATGAGCAGTTCTTC. Combining the CDR3 with reference TRBV7-9 and TRBJ2-1 gives the whole variable domain DTGVSQNPRHKITKRGQNVTFRCDPISEHNRLYWYRQTLGQGPEFLTYFQNEAQLEKSRLLSDRFSAERPKGSFSTLEIQRTEQGDSAMYLCASSKLIQGRSYNEQFFGPGTRLTVL.

This clone was recorded only once. The rearrangement joins TRBV3-1 (or the pseudogene TRBV3-2) to TRBJ2-6; D not certain. The V gene lost 6 bases and the J gene lost 0 bases, with 6 bases spanning the gap. Germline CDR1 is LGHDT and CDR2 is YNNKEL (reference sequence). The CDR3 totals 14 residues. In DNA, the CDR3 is TGTGCCAGCAGGAGCTTCTCTGGGGCCAACGTCCTGACTTTC. This gives the protein CASRSFSGANVLTF.

J is TRBJ2-2 and V is TRBV5-6, with D perhaps TRBD2 (5 bases). CDR1 is SGHDT, CDR2 YYEEEE, per germline. Trimming took off 1 base at V and 6 bases at J, with 7 bases between the two ends. The CDR3 is 13 amino acids. CDR3 loop: CASSLRAAGELFF. In nucleotides, the CDR3 is TGTGCCAGCAGCTTGAGAGCGGCCGGGGAGCTGTTTTTT.

The V call is TRBV20-1, the J call TRBJ1-1; 10 nucleotides agree with TRBD1. This CDR3 contains 11 residues. V shed 2 bases and J 12 bases; nucleotides not matched to a gene: 3. The V gene's germline CDR1 is DFQATT and CDR2 SNEGSKA (reference sequence). CDR3 sequence reads: CSARRTGGTFF. CDR3 nucleotide sequence: TGCAGTGCTAGAAGGACAGGGGGGACTTTCTTT.

This chain uses TRBV2 with TRBJ1-6; 9 positions match TRBD1. The CDR3 spans 15 residues. Germline V gene lookup returns CDR1 SNHLY and CDR2 FYNNEI. Trimming at V came to 6 bases and at J to 8 bases, leaving 8 bases not matched to a gene. The CDR3 sequence: CASRETGGSYSPLHF. DNA for the CDR3: TGTGCCAGCAGGGAAACAGGGGGCAGTTATTCACCCCTCCACTTT.

The rearrangement links TRBV13 to TRBJ1-1; D remains ambiguous. Per the germline V gene, CDR1 is PRHDT and CDR2 is FYEKMQ (reference sequence). The CDR3 runs to 11 residues. V was clipped by 5 bases and J by 2 bases, with 3 bases between them. The CDR3 DNA follows: TGTGCCAGCAGCCAAAACACTGAAGCTTTCTTT. Its protein product is CASSQNTEAFF.

The V call is TRBV2, the J call TRBJ2-5; perhaps TRBD1 as D (5 bases). The ends were cut back, 6 bases at V and 4 bases at J, with 12 bases in the middle. Germline values: CDR1 SNHLY, CDR2 FYNNEI. This CDR3 has 13 residues. The CDR3 loop reads CASSWTLTETQYF. CDR3 nucleotide sequence: TGTGCCAGCAGCTGGACACTTACAGAGACCCAGTACTTC.

The CDR3 sequence: CAWSVLVDFPNYGYTF. CDR3 nucleotides: TGTGCCTGGAGTGTACTGGTTGACTTCCCGAACTATGGCTACACCTTC. V is TRBV30 and J is TRBJ1-2, with D uncertain. The V gene lost 0 bases and the J gene lost 2 bases, with 16 bases spanning the gap. CDR3 size: 16 residues. Germline CDR1 is GTSNPN and CDR2 is SVGIG (reference sequence).

The chain couples TRBV5-4 to TRBJ1-6; TRBD1 might be the D (5 bases). The V end lost 3 bases, the J end lost 7 bases, and 17 bases lay between the germline ends. Germline CDR1 and CDR2: SGHNT and YYREEE (reference sequence). The CDR3 is 16 amino acids. CDR3 protein: CASSWGGIGPNSPLHF. The CDR3 coding sequence is TGTGCCAGCAGCTGGGGGGGGATAGGGCCGAATTCACCCCTCCACTTT.

The V gene is TRBV4-2, the J gene TRBJ2-7; D is possibly TRBD1 (6 bases). The CDR3 is made up of 15 amino acids. The germline gives CDR1 LGHNA, CDR2 YNFKEQ. Deletions cut 9 bases from V and 7 bases from J, with 25 bases between. The CDR3 DNA is TGTGCCAGTAGGACGGTGGGGGCTAGGGCAGGAGAGCAGTACTTC. Protein: CASRTVGARAGEQYF.

The chain employs TRBV7-9 and TRBJ1-1; D call uncertain. The germline V and J ends were trimmed by 5 bases and 7 bases, with 11 bases remaining between them. The CDR3 has 12 amino acids. CDR1 and CDR2 from the germline V gene are SEHNR and FQNEAQ (reference sequence). The CDR3 DNA reads as TGTGCCAGCAGCAGCGGACGGCTTGAAGCTTTCTTT. Protein product: CASSSGRLEAFF.

This clone was recorded only once. The chain couples TRBV6-5 to TRBJ1-2; maybe TRBD1 (6 bases). V was clipped by 6 bases and J by 2 bases, with 10 bases between them. Looked up from germline, CDR1 is MNHEY and CDR2 is SVGAGI. This CDR3 spans 13 amino acids. The CDR3 here is CASSRGGNYGYTF. In nucleotides, the CDR3 is TGTGCCAGCAGCCGGGGGGGCAACTATGGCTACACCTTC.

This clone occurred once. The CDR3 protein is CAWGTQGAPETQYF. The CDR3 DNA reads TGTGCCTGGGGTACACAGGGGGCGCCAGAGACCCAGTACTTC. J is TRBJ2-5 and V is TRBV30; 9 nucleotides line up with TRBD1. V lost 5 bases, J lost 4 bases, and 8 bases stayed unmatched. The CDR3 is 14 amino acids. CDR1 GTSNPN and CDR2 SVGIG come from the germline V gene (reference sequence).

This chain uses TRBV5-5 with TRBJ2-1; D unclear. The germline gives CDR1 SGHKS, CDR2 YYEKEE (reference sequence). V lost 2 bases and J 8 bases, leaving 8 bases between the germline ends. The CDR3 covers 12 residues. The chain's CDR3 is CASSLYRDEQFF. CDR3 in DNA: TGTGCCAGCAGCTTATATCGGGATGAGCAGTTCTTC.

V usage is TRBV5-1 and J usage is TRBJ1-1; the D gene is possibly TRBD1 (5 bases). The V and J ends lost 0 bases and 4 bases respectively, with 16 bases between them. Per germline, CDR1 SGHRS and CDR2 YFSETQ. The length of the CDR3 is 16 residues. The CDR3 DNA reads TGCGCCAGCAGCTTGGGTGGACATCAGTATGGCACTGAAGCTTTCTTT. Protein product: CASSLGGHQYGTEAFF. Complete variable domain (other parts from reference TRBV5-1 and TRBJ1-1): KAGVTQTPRYLIKTRGQQVTLSCSPISGHRSVSWYQQTPGQGLQFLFEYFSETQRNKGNFPGRFSGRQFSNSRSEMNVSTLELGDSALYLCASSLGGHQYGTEAFFGQGTRLTVV.